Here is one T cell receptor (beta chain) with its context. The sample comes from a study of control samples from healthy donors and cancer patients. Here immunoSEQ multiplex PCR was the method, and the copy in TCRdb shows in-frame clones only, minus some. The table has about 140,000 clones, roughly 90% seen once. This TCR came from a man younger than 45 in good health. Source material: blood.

This chain's CDR3 is CASSLGVAMNTEAFF. The CDR3 region has the DNA TGTGCCAGCAGCTTAGGTGTGGCGATGAACACTGAAGCTTTCTTT. The chain carries TRBV7-8 and TRBJ1-1, with D unclear. Germline V lookup: CDR1 SGHVS, CDR2 FQNEAQ. Trimming took 1 base from V and 0 from J, leaving 9 bases between them. The CDR3 consists of 15 residues.